One sample yielded the 6 T cell receptor beta chains listed below, sequenced in a study of regulatory T cells in long-lasting Graves disease. Documented time point: persistent/refractory GD, antithyroid drugs over 5 years with positive TRAb. RNA isolated from PBMCs was used to make the TCR library. Both iRepertoire HTBI primers and Arm-PCR of CDR3 regions were used to build the TCR beta libraries. TCRdb ran MiXCR on the multiplex PCR reads and lists one entry per CDR3 protein. The repertoire holds 400,000 or so distinct CDR3 sequences, with around 21% as singletons. The sequencing used peripheral blood mononuclear cells (PBMCs), collected when the disease was refractory, from a patient treated with antithyroid drugs. These receptors originate from a female donor with Graves disease.

A few counts support this clonotype. The chain joins TRBV5-5 to TRBJ2-7; 9 bases align to TRBD1. V shed 0 bases and J 5 bases; nucleotides not matched to a gene: 3. The germline gives CDR1 SGHKS, CDR2 YYEKEE (reference sequence). There are 14 residues in the CDR3. DNA for the CDR3: TGTGCCAGCAGCTTGGGGACAGGGGCCAACGAGCAGTACTTC. Translating gives CASSLGTGANEQYF.

The gene calls are TRBV18 and TRBJ1-4; 10 bases agree with TRBD1. Per the germline V gene, CDR1 is KGHSH and CDR2 is LQKENI. The CDR3 spans 16 residues. V was clipped by 4 bases and J by 0 bases; unmatched bases: 2. The DNA of the CDR3 is TGTGCCAGCTCACGGGACAGGGGCGCAACTAATGAAAAACTGTTTTTT. This codes for CASSRDRGATNEKLFF.

Points on this clonotype: At one boundary the junction diverges from the germline segment, which might be a read error. V is TRBV25-1 and J is TRBJ2-2; TRBD1 agrees at 7 bases. The CDR3 is 16 amino acids. Germline V gives CDR1 MGHDK, CDR2 SYGVNS. The DNA of the CDR3 is TGTGCCAGCAGTGATACGACAGGGTCGAACACCGGGGAGCTGCTTTTT. This translates into CASSDTTGSNTGELLF. The full variable domain, completed using reference TRBV25-1 and TRBJ2-2, is EADIYQTPRYLVIGTGKKITLECSQTMGHDKMYWYQQDPGMELHLIHYSYGVNSTEKGDLSSESTVSRIRTEHFPLTLESARPSHTSQYLCASSDTTGSNTGELLFGEGSRLTVL.

The chain employs TRBV27 and TRBJ2-7; 9 nucleotides line up with TRBD2. The CDR3 totals 17 residues. Losses at the gene ends were 6 bases for V and 2 bases for J; bases not matched to a gene: 14. Germline V gives CDR1 MNHEY, CDR2 SMNVEV (reference sequence). As DNA, the CDR3 is TGTGCCAGCAGGTCTGAAAGCCTAGCGGGACATACCTACGAGCAGTACTTC. Translated, it gives CASRSESLAGHTYEQYF.

This clonotype occurred many times. This chain joins TRBV7-2 and TRBJ2-2; D perhaps matches TRBD2 (6 bases). This CDR3 has 16 amino acids. Germline V gene lookup returns CDR1 SGHTA and CDR2 FQGNSA. The V and J ends lost 7 bases and 5 bases respectively, with 20 bases between them. The chain's CDR3 is CASNSLGGAETGELFF. The CDR3 DNA sequence: TGTGCCAGCAATTCACTGGGGGGAGCGGAAACCGGGGAGCTGTTTTTT.

The sample holds many counts of this clonotype. The genes are TRBV27 and TRBJ1-1; D is unclear. V shed 5 bases and J shed 4 bases, with 11 bases lying between them. This CDR3 contains 13 residues. CDR1 and CDR2 from the germline V gene are MNHEY and SMNVEV (reference sequence). CDR3: CASSPGRGTEAFF. DNA of the CDR3: TGTGCCAGCAGTCCGGGCCGGGGCACTGAAGCTTTCTTT.